This T cell receptor beta chain was obtained from a study of blood T cell repertoires in COVID-19. As for the study in general: Collection of acute and convalescent COVID-19 samples took place in the United States, Italy and Spain. The cDNA or gDNA used as material had been derived from T cells, B-cell-depleted T cells, or PBMCs.

V shed 5 bases and J shed 3 bases, with 13 bases lying between them. The CDR3 runs to 15 residues. CDR1 is SEHNR and CDR2 is FQNEAQ in the germline V gene (reference sequence). Original data processing: Amplified reference gene primers provided the basis for estimating nucleated cell counts. This table comes from immunoSEQ multiplex PCR, and its TCRdb copy is limited to in-frame clones, with some not included. V, J and clone size reflect that table, while D and trimming were determined from the DNA. The table includes fewer than 200,000 clones, approximately 90% detected once. The gene calls are TRBV7-9 and TRBJ2-2, with D perhaps matching TRBD1 (6 bases). The sample consisted of peripheral blood. The clonotype was recovered from a man aged 45-60 years with acute or convalescent COVID-19. The CDR3 coding sequence is TGTGCCAGCAGCCCCGGGACAAGTTACACCGGGGAGCTGTTTTTT. This sequence encodes CASSPGTSYTGELFF. The complete variable domain, with remaining parts taken from reference TRBV7-9 and TRBJ2-2, reads DTGVSQNPRHKITKRGQNVTFRCDPISEHNRLYWYRQTLGQGPEFLTYFQNEAQLEKSRLLSDRFSAERPKGSFSTLEIQRTEQGDSAMYLCASSPGTSYTGELFFGEGSRLTVL.